This T cell receptor (beta chain) was retrieved from a study of shared T cell receptors in the human thymus (dated by TCRdb to about 2021). General notes on the study: The study examined how self-reactive, shared T-cell receptor alpha chains are generated in the human thymus.

This clone was seen only a few times. What antigen it recognizes has not been identified. Base qualities are not provided; no much larger clone lies one nucleotide away. Library prep was done by the immunoSEQ multiplex PCR assay. TCRdb took this table from immuneACCESS and kept in-frame rearrangements with V and J called. Such tables lack part of the clones; where checked against another copy, unresolved V genes explain under half of the gap, and the rest is unexplained. The sample includes approximately 580,000 clones, with around three quarters observed a single time. The ten largest clones take up roughly 0.013% of the sample. These records were also assigned to another study, of human thymus T cells. As that second paper reports: Immunologically healthy infants undergoing open corrective cardiac surgery for congenital heart defects in Finland were used as donors. The thymus tissue came from surgical resects taken out during corrective cardiac surgery. Usage of V and J gene segments appeared to be biased in both the thymic and the peripheral blood repertoires. The related research found that thymic TCR repertoires overlapped highly between unrelated individuals. The study characterized TCR alpha and beta repertoires from fewer than ten infant thymus samples and a few related peripheral blood samples. The infant donors were about 6 to 250 days old, and the cohort included over 5 males and two females. Thymocytes were released mechanically from tissue and stored at -70 °C as pellets of about 10-34 million cells. A QIAsymphony instrument was used to extract genomic DNA from frozen cell pellets. The immunoSEQ multiplex PCR assay was used to amplify the TCRB and TCRAD loci from a standardized quantity of quality-controlled genomic DNA. Amplicons spanned the V(D)J region at a length sufficient to cover the CDR3 and identify V and J genes. The commercial immunoSEQ service was used to sequence amplicons on an Illumina platform. Corrections for primer bias and sequencing errors followed previously described methods, while TCRAD and TCRB definitions were based on the IMGT database. The repertoires were analysed using immunoSEQ Analyzer 3.0 and VDJTools for basic statistics, V/J segment usage, diversity estimates, rarefaction and pairwise overlap. Diversity was estimated using the Chao1, ChaoE, Efron-Thisted, Shannon and inverse Simpson indices, and was also estimated on datasets down-sampled to the size of the smallest sample. Repertoire overlap was determined by strict matching of CDR3 nucleotide sequence, V gene and J gene, and Jaccard-based multidimensional scaling clustering was applied. On average, around 810,000 unique TCRB clonotypes were obtained from thymus samples, compared with around 78,000 from blood samples.

The clonotype was recovered from a boy in the first two years of life with a congenital heart defect. Donor details come from another sample of the same person, matched by shared clones. The sample taken for sequencing was thymocytes.

At the DNA level, the sequence is TGCAGCGTTGAAATGCCTAGGGGCTACACCTTC. It translates to CSVEMPRGYTF. The sequence is built from TRBV29-1 and TRBJ1-2; no D segment can be confidently identified. The CDR3 spans 11 residues, from the cysteine through the phenylalanine. Only CDR3 DNA is held: 33 bases, read in frame from base 1. CDR1 and CDR2, looked up from the germline V gene, are SQVTM and ANQGSEA. The germline ends are 9 bases apart after V is trimmed by 2 bases and J by 8 bases. When the CDR3 is completed using the reference TRBV29-1 and TRBJ1-2 genes on either side, the full variable domain is SAVISQKPSRDICQRGTSLTIQCQVDSQVTMMFWYRQQPGQSLTLIATANQGSEATYESGFVIDKFPISRPNLTFSTLTVSNMSPEDSSIYLCSVEMPRGYTFGSGTRLTVV.